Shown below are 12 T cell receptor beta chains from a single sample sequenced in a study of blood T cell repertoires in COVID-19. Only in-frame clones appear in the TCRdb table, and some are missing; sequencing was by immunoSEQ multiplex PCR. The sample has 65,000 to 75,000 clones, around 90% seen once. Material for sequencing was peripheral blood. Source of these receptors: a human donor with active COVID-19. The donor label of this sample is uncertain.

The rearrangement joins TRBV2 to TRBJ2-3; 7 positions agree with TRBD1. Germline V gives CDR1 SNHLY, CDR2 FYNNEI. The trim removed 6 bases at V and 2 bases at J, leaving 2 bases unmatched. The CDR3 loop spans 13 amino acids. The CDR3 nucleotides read TGTGCCAGCAGGACAGGGTACACAGATACGCAGTATTTT. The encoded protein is CASRTGYTDTQYF.

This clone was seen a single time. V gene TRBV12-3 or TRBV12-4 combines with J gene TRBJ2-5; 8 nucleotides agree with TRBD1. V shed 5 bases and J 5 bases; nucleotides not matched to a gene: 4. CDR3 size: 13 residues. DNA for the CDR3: TGTGCCAGCAGTCAAGACAGGGGTGAGACCCAGTACTTC. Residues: CASSQDRGETQYF.

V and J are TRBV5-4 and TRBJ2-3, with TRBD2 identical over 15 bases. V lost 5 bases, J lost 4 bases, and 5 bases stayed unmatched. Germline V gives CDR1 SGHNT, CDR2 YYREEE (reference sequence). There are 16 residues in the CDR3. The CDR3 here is CASSLGLAGGPDTQYF. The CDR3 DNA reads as TGTGCCAGCAGTCTTGGACTAGCGGGAGGGCCAGATACGCAGTATTTT. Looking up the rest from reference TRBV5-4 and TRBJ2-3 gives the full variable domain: ETGVTQSPTHLIKTRGQQVTLRCSSQSGHNTVSWYQQALGQGPQFIFQYYREEENGRGNFPPRFSGLQFPNYSSELNVNALELDDSALYLCASSLGLAGGPDTQYFGPGTRLTVL.

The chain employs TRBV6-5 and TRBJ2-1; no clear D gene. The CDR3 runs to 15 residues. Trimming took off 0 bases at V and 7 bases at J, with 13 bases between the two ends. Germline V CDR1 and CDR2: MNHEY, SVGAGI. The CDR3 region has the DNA TGTGCCAGCAGTTACTCGTTTTCCGGTGGTAATGAGCAGTTCTTC. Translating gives CASSYSFSGGNEQFF.

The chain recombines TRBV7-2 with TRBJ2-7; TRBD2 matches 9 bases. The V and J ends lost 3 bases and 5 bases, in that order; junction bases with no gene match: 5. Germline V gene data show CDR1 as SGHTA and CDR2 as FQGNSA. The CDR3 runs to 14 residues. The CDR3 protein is CASSFGRLADEQYF. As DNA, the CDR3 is TGTGCCAGCAGCTTTGGGCGACTAGCGGACGAGCAGTACTTC. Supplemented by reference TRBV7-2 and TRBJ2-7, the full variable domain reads GAGVSQSPSNKVTEKGKDVELRCDPISGHTALYWYRQSLGQGLEFLIYFQGNSAPDKSGLPSDRFSAERTGGSVSTLTIQRTQQEDSAVYLCASSFGRLADEQYFGPGTRLTVT.

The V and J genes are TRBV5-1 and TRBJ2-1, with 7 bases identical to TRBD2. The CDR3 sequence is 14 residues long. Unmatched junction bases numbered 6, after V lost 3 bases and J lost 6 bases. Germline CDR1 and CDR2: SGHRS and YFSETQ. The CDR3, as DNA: TGCGCCAGCAGCTCTGGCGGGAGATCCAATGAGCAGTTCTTC. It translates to CASSSGGRSNEQFF.

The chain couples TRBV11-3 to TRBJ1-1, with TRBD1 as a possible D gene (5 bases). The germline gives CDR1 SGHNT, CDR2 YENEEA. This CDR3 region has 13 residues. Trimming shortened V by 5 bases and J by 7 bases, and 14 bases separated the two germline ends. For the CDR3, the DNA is TGTGCCAGCAGCACAGGACCTATAGATGAAGCTTTCTTT. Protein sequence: CASSTGPIDEAFF.

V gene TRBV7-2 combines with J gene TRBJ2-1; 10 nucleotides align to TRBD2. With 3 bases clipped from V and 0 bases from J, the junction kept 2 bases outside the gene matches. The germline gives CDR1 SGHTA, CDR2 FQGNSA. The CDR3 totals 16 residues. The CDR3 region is CASSLASGGSYNEQFF. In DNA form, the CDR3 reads TGTGCCAGCAGCTTGGCTAGCGGGGGCTCCTACAATGAGCAGTTCTTC.

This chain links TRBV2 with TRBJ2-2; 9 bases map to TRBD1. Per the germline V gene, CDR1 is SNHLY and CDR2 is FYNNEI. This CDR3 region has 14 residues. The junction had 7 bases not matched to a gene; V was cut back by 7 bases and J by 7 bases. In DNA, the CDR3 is TGTGCCAGCACCTTGGACAGGGGTGGCGGGGAGCTGTTTTTT. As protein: CASTLDRGGGELFF.

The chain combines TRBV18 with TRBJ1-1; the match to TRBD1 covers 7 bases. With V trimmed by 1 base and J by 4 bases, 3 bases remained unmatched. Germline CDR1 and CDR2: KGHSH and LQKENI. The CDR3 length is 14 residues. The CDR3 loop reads CASSPQAGGTEAFF. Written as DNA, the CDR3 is TGTGCCAGCTCACCACAGGCAGGGGGCACTGAAGCTTTCTTT.

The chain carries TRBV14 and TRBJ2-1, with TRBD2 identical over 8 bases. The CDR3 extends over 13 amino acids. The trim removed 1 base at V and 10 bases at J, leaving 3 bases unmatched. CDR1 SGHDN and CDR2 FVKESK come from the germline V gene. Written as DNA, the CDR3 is TGTGCCAGCAGCCAAGGCGGGAGGAACGAGCAGTTCTTC. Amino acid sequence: CASSQGGRNEQFF.

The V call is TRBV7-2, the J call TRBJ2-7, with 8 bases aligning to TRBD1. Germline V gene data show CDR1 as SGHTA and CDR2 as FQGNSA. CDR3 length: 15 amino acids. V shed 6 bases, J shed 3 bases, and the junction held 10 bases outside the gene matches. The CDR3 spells CASSQGAGAGYEQYF. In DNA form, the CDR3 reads TGTGCCAGCAGTCAGGGGGCTGGAGCGGGCTACGAGCAGTACTTC. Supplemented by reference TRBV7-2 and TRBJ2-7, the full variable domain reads GAGVSQSPSNKVTEKGKDVELRCDPISGHTALYWYRQSLGQGLEFLIYFQGNSAPDKSGLPSDRFSAERTGGSVSTLTIQRTQQEDSAVYLCASSQGAGAGYEQYFGPGTRLTVT.